This entry describes one TCR beta chain. Its matching antigen is unknown. The data derive from a study of response to subunit inactivated influenza vaccine. TCRdb re-analysed the RT-PCR reads in MiXCR, keeping a single row per CDR3 protein. The data show roughly 710,000 distinct CDR3 sequences, 11% to 15% seen once. Study observations and caveats: Authors suggested each seasonal influenza vaccination recruits few new T cells.

This CDR3 is 16 amino acids long. V lost 1 base, J lost 1 base, and 11 bases lay in between. CDR1 is SGHTA, CDR2 FQGNSA, per germline. Specimen: PBMCs from blood, collected less than 15 days before vaccination. The rearrangement joins TRBV7-2 to TRBJ2-1, with D perhaps TRBD1 (5 bases). The clonotype was recovered from a man in his forties or fifties who received an inactivated influenza vaccine. The CDR3 DNA is TGTGCCAGCAGCTTAGTAAGGACAATTTCCTACAATGAGCAGTTCTTC. Translation gives CASSLVRTISYNEQFF.